In its sample, the clone carrying this T cell receptor beta chain was seen a few times. Its antigen is undetermined. In TCRdb, the reads were re-called with MiXCR into one record per CDR3 protein. The sample has around 530,000 distinct CDR3 sequences; about 26% are singletons. Per the germline V gene, CDR1 is SGHRS and CDR2 is YFSETQ. Trimming took 3 bases from V and 8 from J, leaving 12 bases between them. The CDR3 runs 13 residues. This entry is derived from a study of T cell repertoires in cytomegalovirus infection. Findings and caveats of the study: Dominant in the ex vivo response were TCR beta clonotypes restricted by HLA-C and specific for CMV.

The source of this sequence is a human donor in good health (CMV status not recorded). Some clones in this sample may be carry-over from other donors' samples. V usage is TRBV5-1 and J usage is TRBJ2-1; possible D gene TRBD2, 5 bases. The source material was PBMCs. The CDR3 spells CASSYRVGDEQFF. As DNA, the CDR3 is TGCGCCAGCAGCTACCGGGTCGGGGATGAGCAGTTCTTC.